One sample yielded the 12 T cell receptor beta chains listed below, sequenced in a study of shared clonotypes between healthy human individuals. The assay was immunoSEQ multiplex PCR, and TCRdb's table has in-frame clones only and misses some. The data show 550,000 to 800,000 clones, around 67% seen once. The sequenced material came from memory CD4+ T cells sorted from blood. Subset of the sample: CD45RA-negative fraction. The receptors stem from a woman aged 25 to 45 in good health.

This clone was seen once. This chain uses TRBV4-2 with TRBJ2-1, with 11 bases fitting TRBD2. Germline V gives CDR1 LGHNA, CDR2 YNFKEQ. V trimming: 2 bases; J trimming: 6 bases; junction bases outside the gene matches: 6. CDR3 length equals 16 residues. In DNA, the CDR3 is TGTGCCAGCAGCCAAACGACTAGCGGGGAGGGCAATGAGCAGTTCTTC. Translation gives CASSQTTSGEGNEQFF.

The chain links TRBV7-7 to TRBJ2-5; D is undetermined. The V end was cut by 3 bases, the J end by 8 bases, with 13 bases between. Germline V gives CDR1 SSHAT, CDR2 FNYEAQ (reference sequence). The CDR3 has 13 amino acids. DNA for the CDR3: TGTGCCAGCAGCTTGGATATTTCGGGTACCCAGTACTTC. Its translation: CASSLDISGTQYF. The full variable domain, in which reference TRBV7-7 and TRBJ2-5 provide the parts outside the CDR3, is GAGVSQSPRYKVTKRGQDVTLRCDPISSHATLYWYQQALGQGPEFLTYFNYEAQPDKSGLPSDRFSAERPEGSISTLTIQRTEQRDSAMYRCASSLDISGTQYFGPGTRLLVL.

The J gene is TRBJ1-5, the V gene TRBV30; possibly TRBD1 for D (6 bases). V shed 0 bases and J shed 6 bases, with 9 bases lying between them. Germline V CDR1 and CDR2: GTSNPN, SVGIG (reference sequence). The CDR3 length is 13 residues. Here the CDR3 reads CAWSVGGGQPQHF. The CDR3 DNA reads TGTGCCTGGAGTGTGGGGGGCGGTCAGCCCCAGCATTTT. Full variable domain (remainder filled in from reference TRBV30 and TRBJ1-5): SQTIHQWPATLVQPVGSPLSLECTVEGTSNPNLYWYRQAAGRGLQLLFYSVGIGQISSEVPQNLSASRPQDRQFILSSKKLLLSDSGFYLCAWSVGGGQPQHFGDGTRLSIL.

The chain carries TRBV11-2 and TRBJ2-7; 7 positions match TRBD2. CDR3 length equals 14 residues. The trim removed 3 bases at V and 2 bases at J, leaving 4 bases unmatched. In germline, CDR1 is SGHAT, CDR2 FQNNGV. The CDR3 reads CASSFAGLTYEQYF. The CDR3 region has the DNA TGTGCCAGCAGCTTTGCGGGACTAACCTACGAGCAGTACTTC.

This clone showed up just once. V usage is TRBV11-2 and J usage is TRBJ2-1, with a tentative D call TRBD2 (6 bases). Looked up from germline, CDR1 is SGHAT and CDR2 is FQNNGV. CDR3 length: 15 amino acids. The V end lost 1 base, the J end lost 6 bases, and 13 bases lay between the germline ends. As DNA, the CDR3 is TGTGCCAGCAGCTTAGTTGCGGGATTCACCAATGAGCAGTTCTTC. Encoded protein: CASSLVAGFTNEQFF.

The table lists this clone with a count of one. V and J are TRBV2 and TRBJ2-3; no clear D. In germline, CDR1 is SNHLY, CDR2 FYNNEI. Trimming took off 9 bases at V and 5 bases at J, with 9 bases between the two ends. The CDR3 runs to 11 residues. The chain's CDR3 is CASSYKDTQYF. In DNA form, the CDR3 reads TGTGCCAGTAGCTATAAAGATACGCAGTATTTT.

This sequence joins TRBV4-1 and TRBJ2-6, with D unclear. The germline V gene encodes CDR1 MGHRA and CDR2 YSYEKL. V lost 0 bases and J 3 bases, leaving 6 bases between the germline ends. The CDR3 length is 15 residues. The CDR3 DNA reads TGCGCCAGCAGCCAAGATGGAAGTGGGGCCAACGTCCTGACTTTC. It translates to CASSQDGSGANVLTF.

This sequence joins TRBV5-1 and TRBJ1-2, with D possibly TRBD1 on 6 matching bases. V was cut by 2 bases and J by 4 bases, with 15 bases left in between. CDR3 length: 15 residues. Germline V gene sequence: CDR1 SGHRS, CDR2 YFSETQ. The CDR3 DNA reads TGCGCCAGCAGCTTCGAGAGGGGGGTTAGCTATGGCTACACCTTC. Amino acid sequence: CASSFERGVSYGYTF.

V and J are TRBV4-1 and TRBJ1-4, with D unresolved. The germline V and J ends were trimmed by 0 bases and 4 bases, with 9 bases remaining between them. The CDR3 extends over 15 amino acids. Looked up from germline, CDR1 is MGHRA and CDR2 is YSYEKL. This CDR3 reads CASSQDRAHNEKLFF. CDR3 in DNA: TGCGCCAGCAGCCAAGACCGGGCCCATAATGAAAAACTGTTTTTT.

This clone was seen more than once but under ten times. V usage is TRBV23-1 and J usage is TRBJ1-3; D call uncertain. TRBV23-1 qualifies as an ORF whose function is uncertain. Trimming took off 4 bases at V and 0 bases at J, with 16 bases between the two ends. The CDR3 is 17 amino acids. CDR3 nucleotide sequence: TGCGCCAGCAGTCCTAAATCGGGATTCGCCTCTGGAAACACCATATATTTT. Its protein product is CASSPKSGFASGNTIYF.

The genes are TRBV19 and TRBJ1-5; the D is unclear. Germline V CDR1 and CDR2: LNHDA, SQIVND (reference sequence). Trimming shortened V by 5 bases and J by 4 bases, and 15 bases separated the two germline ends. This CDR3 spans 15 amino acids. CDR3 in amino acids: CASSSDFTNNQPQHF. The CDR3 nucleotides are TGTGCCAGTAGTTCGGACTTCACCAATAATCAGCCCCAGCATTTT.

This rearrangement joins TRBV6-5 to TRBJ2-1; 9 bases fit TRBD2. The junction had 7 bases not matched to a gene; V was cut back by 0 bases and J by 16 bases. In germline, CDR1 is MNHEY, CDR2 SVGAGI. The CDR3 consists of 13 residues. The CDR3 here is CASSYSRREGLFF. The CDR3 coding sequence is TGTGCCAGCAGTTACTCGAGGCGGGAGGGCCTTTTCTTC.